This TCR beta chain originates from a study of CD8 T cells in ankylosing spondylitis. The V end was cut by 7 bases, the J end by 2 bases, with 13 bases between. The CDR3 contains 14 residues. In germline, CDR1 is LNHDA, CDR2 SQIVND (reference sequence). The study's findings and limits: A motif of under ten highly homologous TCR beta variants was seen as apparently characteristic of ankylosing spondylitis blood.

TCRdb passed the 5' RACE reads through MiXCR, listing each CDR3 protein once. The table includes 270,000 or so distinct CDR3 sequences, 15% to 20% detected once. This clonotype was seen only a few times. Antigen specificity is unknown. This receptor was taken from a male donor with ankylosing spondylitis or in good health (not recorded which). Sample: blood, either unsorted or a sorted T cell fraction (not recorded which). The chain combines TRBV19 with TRBJ2-3, with D perhaps matching TRBD2 (6 bases). This CDR3 is CASTPGLDTDTQYF. The CDR3 DNA reads as TGTGCCAGTACCCCGGGACTGGACACAGATACGCAGTATTTT.